These T cell receptor beta chains were read from a single sample in a study of beta chain features in type 1 diabetes. Sequencing used immunoSEQ multiplex PCR; TCRdb keeps in-frame clones, though not all of them. The sample has approximately 200,000 clones; over 9.5% are singletons. The specimen sequenced was naive CD4+ T cells from blood. The receptors derive from a woman aged 18-35 years in good health. CDR3s include the opening cysteine and the closing phenylalanine or tryptophan. The D gene is left open where the match is weak. Some rows mark clone size as missing; the rest say once, few, many or name a class of expanded clone.

d_gene	v_gene	j_gene	abundance	CDR3aa	CDR3nt
-	TRBV9	TRBJ2-1	few	CASSVGARSNEQFF	TGTGCCAGCAGCGTAGGAGCGAGGTCGAATGAGCAGTTCTTC
-	TRBV5-1	TRBJ1-1	-	CASSHKRDTEAFF	TGCGCCAGCAGTCATAAGAGGGATACAGAAGCTTTCTTT
TRBD1	TRBV5-4	TRBJ1-4	-	CASSLGGQGRFNEKLFF	TGTGCCAGCAGCTTGGGGGGACAGGGGCGCTTTAATGAAAAACTGTTTTTT
-	TRBV5-1	TRBJ2-7	-	CASSLGPSAYEQYF	TGCGCCAGCAGCTTGGGGCCTTCAGCCTACGAGCAGTACTTC
-	TRBV10-3	TRBJ2-4	few	CAISPRGGKNIQYF	TGTGCCATCAGCCCGAGGGGGGGGAAAAACATTCAGTACTTC
-	TRBV7-6	TRBJ2-2	few	CASGHNTGELFF	TGTGCCAGCGGACACAACACCGGGGAGCTGTTTTTT
-	TRBV5-1	TRBJ1-2	few	CASSLDQGANYGYTF	TGCGCCAGCAGCTTGGATCAAGGAGCTAACTATGGCTACACCTTC
TRBD2	TRBV10-3	TRBJ2-3	-	CAISEVGGRATDTQYF	TGTGCCATCAGTGAGGTTGGCGGGAGGGCCACCGATACGCAGTATTTT
-	TRBV18	TRBJ2-1	few	CASSPDRPLGNEQFF	TGTGCCAGCTCACCGGACAGACCTCTAGGTAATGAGCAGTTCTTC
-	TRBV28	TRBJ2-7	few	CASSRSRDRGEQYF	TGTGCCAGCAGTAGATCGCGGGATCGCGGGGAGCAGTACTTC
-	TRBV2	TRBJ1-5	few	CASSVTSYNQPQHF	TGTGCCAGCAGCGTAACAAGTTACAATCAGCCCCAGCATTTT
-	TRBV10-3	TRBJ2-7	-	CAISESGGSYEQYF	TGTGCCATCAGTGAGTCAGGCGGCTCCTACGAGCAGTACTTC
-	TRBV19	TRBJ1-1	-	CASSIADMNTEAFF	TGTGCCAGTAGTATAGCGGACATGAACACTGAAGCTTTCTTT
-	TRBV11-2	TRBJ2-1	few	CASSLDRNRDEQFF	TGTGCCAGCAGCCTCGACAGAAACAGGGATGAGCAGTTCTTC
-	TRBV25-1	TRBJ2-1	few	CASSESYLGVEQFF	TGTGCCAGCAGTGAATCCTATCTAGGCGTTGAGCAGTTCTTC
TRBD2	TRBV5-1	TRBJ2-3	few	CASSPGLAEGADTQYF	TGCGCCAGCAGCCCGGGACTAGCGGAGGGGGCAGATACGCAGTATTTT
-	TRBV9	TRBJ1-1	few	CASSPRSTGNTEAFF	TGTGCCAGCAGCCCAAGGTCGACAGGAAACACTGAAGCTTTCTTT
-	TRBV5-1	TRBJ2-1	few	CASSLGEVPNNEQFF	TGCGCCAGCAGCTTGGGGGAGGTCCCTAACAATGAGCAGTTCTTC
TRBD1	TRBV18	TRBJ1-2	-	CASSLDRGGDGYTF	TGTGCCAGCTCACTCGACAGGGGGGGAGATGGCTACACCTTC
TRBD2	TRBV2	TRBJ2-2	few	CASKEASGSVELFF	TGTGCCAGCAAGGAGGCTAGCGGGAGTGTAGAGCTGTTTTTT
-	TRBV5-1	TRBJ2-5	-	CASSLAGDQETQYF	TGCGCCAGCAGCTTGGCGGGGGATCAAGAGACCCAGTACTTC
-	TRBV18	TRBJ2-7	-	CASSLSAGPDSYEQYF	TGTGCCAGCTCACTGTCCGCGGGGCCAGACTCCTACGAGCAGTACTTC
TRBD1	TRBV2	TRBJ1-2	few	CASIRTGTEDYGYTF	TGTGCCAGCATAAGGACAGGGACCGAGGATTATGGCTACACCTTC
-	TRBV18	TRBJ1-5	few	CASSPSTPGRDRTQHF	TGTGCCAGCTCACCATCGACCCCAGGCAGGGATAGGACCCAGCATTTT
TRBD1	TRBV19	TRBJ2-7	few	CASSPDRAAYEQYF	TGTGCCAGTAGCCCCGACAGGGCGGCCTACGAGCAGTACTTC
TRBD1	TRBV7-3	TRBJ1-3	-	CASLTGTGVGNTIYF	TGTGCCAGCCTCACCGGGACAGGGGTCGGAAACACCATATATTTT
TRBD2	TRBV7-8	TRBJ2-1	-	CASSPIRGVLAGVSGEQFF	TGTGCCAGCAGCCCCATTCGGGGGGTGCTAGCGGGAGTGTCGGGTGAGCAGTTCTTC
-	TRBV14	TRBJ1-2	few	CASSQDAGISYGYTF	TGTGCCAGCAGCCAAGATGCAGGGATCAGCTATGGCTACACCTTC
-	TRBV5-6	TRBJ2-7	-	CASSSLGAVTHEQYF	TGTGCCAGCAGCTCGCTCGGAGCGGTTACGCACGAGCAGTACTTC
-	TRBV19	TRBJ2-3	few	CASNPGLAYRTDTQYF	TGTGCCAGTAACCCGGGGTTGGCGTACCGCACAGATACGCAGTATTTT
TRBD1	TRBV28	TRBJ2-1	few	CASSSSGTGGILQFF	TGTGCCAGCAGTTCTTCCGGGACAGGGGGGATCTTGCAGTTCTTC
-	TRBV11-2	TRBJ2-1	-	CASSPIPRGLYNEQFF	TGTGCCAGCAGTCCCATCCCGCGGGGCCTCTACAATGAGCAGTTCTTC